The 20 T cell receptor beta chains in this list originate from one sample, sequenced in a study of CD8 T cells in ankylosing spondylitis. Via MiXCR, TCRdb re-called the 5' RACE reads, giving one row per CDR3 protein. Of a few hundred thousand distinct CDR3 sequences listed, roughly a tenth are singletons. The specimen sequenced was blood, either unsorted or a sorted T cell fraction (not recorded which). These receptors all come from a male donor with ankylosing spondylitis or in good health (not recorded which).

This clonotype was found many times. The gene calls are TRBV7-9 and TRBJ2-3; no firm D call. V was shortened by 1 base and J by 0 bases, with 8 bases between the two germline ends. Germline V gives CDR1 SEHNR, CDR2 FQNEAQ (reference sequence). The CDR3 totals 15 residues. DNA of the CDR3: TGTGCCAGCAGCTTAGGTGGCTTTAGCACAGATACGCAGTATTTT. Its translation: CASSLGGFSTDTQYF. Combining the CDR3 with reference TRBV7-9 and TRBJ2-3 gives the whole variable domain DTGVSQNPRHKITKRGQNVTFRCDPISEHNRLYWYRQTLGQGPEFLTYFQNEAQLEKSRLLSDRFSAERPKGSFSTLEIQRTEQGDSAMYLCASSLGGFSTDTQYFGPGTRLTVL.

The J gene is TRBJ1-6, the V gene TRBV5-4; no clear D gene. In germline, CDR1 is SGHNT, CDR2 YYREEE (reference sequence). The length of the CDR3 is 17 residues. V was pared by 0 bases and J by 0 bases, with 10 bases between. CDR3 in amino acids: CASSLDGPSSYNSPLHF. DNA of the CDR3: TGTGCCAGCAGCTTGGACGGTCCTAGCTCCTATAATTCACCCCTCCACTTT.

This clonotype was counted many times. This chain uses TRBV9 with TRBJ2-2, with D tentatively TRBD1 (6 bases). Between the trimmed V and J ends, which lost 1 base and 4 bases, there was a span of 17 bases. CDR1 and CDR2 (germline): SGDLS, YYNGEE. This CDR3 has 17 amino acids. CDR3 nucleotides: TGTGCCAGCAGCGTATCCAACAGGGTAACAAGCACCGGGGAGCTGTTTTTT. It yields the protein CASSVSNRVTSTGELFF. The variable domain in full, completed from reference TRBV9 and TRBJ2-2, reads DSGVTQTPKHLITATGQRVTLRCSPRSGDLSVYWYQQSLDQGLQFLIQYYNGEERAKGNILERFSAQQFPDLHSELNLSSLELGDSALYFCASSVSNRVTSTGELFFGEGSRLTVL.

J is TRBJ2-3 and V is TRBV28; D perhaps matches TRBD2 (5 bases). Trimming took 6 bases from V and 1 from J, leaving 11 bases between them. CDR1 MDHEN and CDR2 SYDVKM come from the germline V gene. This CDR3 is 14 amino acids long. The CDR3 DNA reads TGTGCCAGCAGCCCCCCGCGGGGCACAGATACGCAGTATTTT. It translates to CASSPPRGTDTQYF.

This clonotype was picked up a small number of times. The rearrangement links TRBV7-9 to TRBJ2-1; D call uncertain. The CDR3 totals 14 residues. V was trimmed by 1 base and J by 0 bases, leaving 4 bases between them. Germline values: CDR1 SEHNR, CDR2 FQNEAQ (reference sequence). CDR3 residues: CASSLDVSYNEQFF. CDR3 in DNA: TGTGCCAGCAGCTTAGACGTCTCCTACAATGAGCAGTTCTTC. Variable domain in full (rest from reference TRBV7-9 and TRBJ2-1): DTGVSQNPRHKITKRGQNVTFRCDPISEHNRLYWYRQTLGQGPEFLTYFQNEAQLEKSRLLSDRFSAERPKGSFSTLEIQRTEQGDSAMYLCASSLDVSYNEQFFGPGTRLTVL.

J is TRBJ2-5 and V is TRBV5-6; D is uncertain. Germline CDR1 is SGHDT and CDR2 is YYEEEE. Trimming took off 6 bases at V and 1 base at J, with 19 bases between the two ends. The CDR3 spans 16 residues. The CDR3 sequence: CASTSFTGLIQETQYF. CDR3 nucleotides: TGTGCCAGCACGTCCTTCACGGGTCTTATCCAAGAGACCCAGTACTTC.

This rearrangement joins TRBV6-2 or TRBV6-3 to TRBJ1-1; D gene ambiguous. Trimming stripped 4 bases from V and 0 bases from J, with 9 bases between. This CDR3 has 14 residues. The germline gives CDR1 MNHEY, CDR2 SVGEGT. Here the CDR3 DNA reads TGTGCCAGCAGTTGGGGAGCCATGAACACTGAAGCTTTCTTT. Its protein is CASSWGAMNTEAFF.

The CDR3 region has the DNA TGCAGTGCGGAAACAGGGGCTAATCAGCCCCAGCATTTT. This codes for CSAETGANQPQHF. The chain carries TRBV20-1 and TRBJ1-5, with 7 positions matching TRBD1. The J segment lost 4 bases and the V segment lost 6 bases, leaving 6 bases of the junction unmatched. CDR3 length: 13 amino acids. From germline, CDR1 is DFQATT and CDR2 SNEGSKA (reference sequence).

This clonotype was seen at least ten times. V and J are TRBV29-1 and TRBJ2-3; no clear D. The CDR3 length is 12 residues. Germline CDR1 is SQVTM and CDR2 is ANQGSEA. V was cut by 7 bases and J by 3 bases, with 11 bases left in between. CDR3 nucleotides: TGCAGCGGTGCACCAGGAACAGATACGCAGTATTTT. Its translation is CSGAPGTDTQYF.

This sequence joins TRBV7-9 and TRBJ1-3, with a possible D match to TRBD1 (5 bases). The CDR3 loop spans 13 amino acids. Trimming removed 5 bases from V and 4 bases from J, with 9 bases in between. Germline loops: CDR1 SEHNR, CDR2 FQNEAQ (reference sequence). CDR3 amino acids: CASSLGHGNTIYF. The CDR3 DNA sequence: TGTGCCAGCAGCCTCGGACACGGAAACACCATATATTTT.

This clonotype was counted ten times or more. The J gene is TRBJ1-5, the V gene TRBV20-1; D not resolved. Germline lookup yields CDR1 DFQATT and CDR2 SNEGSKA (reference sequence). Trimming shortened V by 6 bases and J by 2 bases, and 8 bases separated the two germline ends. The CDR3 contains 12 residues. CDR3 coding DNA: TGCAGTGCCGTAAAGGGCAATCAGCCCCAGCATTTT. It specifies CSAVKGNQPQHF.

This clonotype was seen ten or more times. This rearrangement joins TRBV7-9 to TRBJ1-1; maybe TRBD1 (6 bases). The CDR3 is 15 amino acids. Looked up from germline, CDR1 is SEHNR and CDR2 is FQNEAQ (reference sequence). V shed 1 base and J shed 4 bases, with 13 bases lying between them. CDR3 DNA sequence: TGTGCCAGCAGCTTAGGAGGCAGGGGTGCCACTGAAGCTTTCTTT. This translates into CASSLGGRGATEAFF. Full variable domain (missing parts from reference TRBV7-9 and TRBJ1-1): DTGVSQNPRHKITKRGQNVTFRCDPISEHNRLYWYRQTLGQGPEFLTYFQNEAQLEKSRLLSDRFSAERPKGSFSTLEIQRTEQGDSAMYLCASSLGGRGATEAFFGQGTRLTVV.

The rearrangement joins TRBV7-2 to TRBJ2-7; TRBD2 matches at 8 bases. The CDR3 is 17 residues long. With 0 bases clipped from V and 0 bases from J, the junction kept 7 bases outside the gene matches. In germline, CDR1 is SGHTA, CDR2 FQGNSA. CDR3 sequence (DNA): TGTGCCAGCAGCTTAGCATGGACGGGGGGGAACTCCTACGAGCAGTACTTC. Amino acids: CASSLAWTGGNSYEQYF.

As DNA, the CDR3 is TGTGCCAGCGAAGGGCCCCAGCATTTT. The encoded protein is CASEGPQHF. This chain joins TRBV12-3 or TRBV12-4 and TRBJ1-5; the D is unclear. This CDR3 comprises 9 residues. Between the trimmed V and J ends, which lost 8 bases and 9 bases, there was a span of 5 bases.

This clonotype was recorded at least ten times. The chain employs TRBV20-1 and TRBJ1-4; D might be TRBD1 (5 bases). CDR3 size: 13 residues. The germline V gene has CDR1 DFQATT and CDR2 SNEGSKA (reference sequence). The germline V and J ends were trimmed by 4 bases and 5 bases, with 11 bases remaining between them. The CDR3 DNA sequence: TGCAGTGCTACAGGGCAGCCGAATGAAAAACTGTTTTTT. Encoded protein: CSATGQPNEKLFF.

The chain links TRBV11-1 to TRBJ1-1; 7 bases line up with TRBD1. V gave up 5 bases and J gave up 1 base; unmatched junction bases: 4. Germline lookup yields CDR1 SGHAT and CDR2 FQDESV (reference sequence). CDR3 length equals 14 residues. CDR3 region: CASSDRDRNTEAFF. DNA of the CDR3: TGTGCCAGCAGCGACCGGGACAGGAACACTGAAGCTTTCTTT.

This clonotype was counted once. A single base separates this from a much larger clone, so it may be a read error. V gene TRBV10-3 combines with J gene TRBJ2-5; TRBD2 aligns across 10 bases. After removal of 2 bases from V and 1 base from J, the junction contained 4 bases not matched to a gene. The CDR3 is 16 residues long. Looked up from germline, CDR1 is ENHRY and CDR2 is SYGVKD. The DNA of the CDR3 is TGTGCCATCAGTGAGATGGCTAGCGGGGGCCAAGAGACCCAGTACTTC. Protein product: CAISEMASGGQETQYF.

As to this clonotype: With a much larger clone just one base away, this may be a read error. CDR3 region: CATSAPFDGIGQYF. The CDR3 nucleotides are TGTGCCACCAGTGCCCCTTTTGACGGCATAGGGCAGTACTTC. The chain joins TRBV24-1 to TRBJ2-7, with D uncertain. Germline V gene data show CDR1 as KGHDR and CDR2 as SFDVKD. The CDR3 has 14 amino acids. Deletions cut 5 bases from V and 9 bases from J, with 19 bases between.

The chain recombines TRBV15 with TRBJ2-1, with D maybe TRBD2 (7 bases). Germline lookup yields CDR1 LNHNV and CDR2 YYDKDF (reference sequence). The length of the CDR3 is 16 residues. V was shortened by 4 bases and J by 4 bases, with 17 bases between the two germline ends. The DNA of the CDR3 is TGTGCCACCAGCACCCCGGGGAGGGGGGCGTACAATGAGCAGTTCTTC. It yields the protein CATSTPGRGAYNEQFF. Supplemented by reference TRBV15 and TRBJ2-1, the full variable domain reads DAMVIQNPRYQVTQFGKPVTLSCSQTLNHNVMYWYQQKSSQAPKLLFHYYDKDFNNEADTPDNFQSRRPNTSFCFLDIRSPGLGDTAMYLCATSTPGRGAYNEQFFGPGTRLTVL.

The rearrangement links TRBV6-1 to TRBJ2-7; D unresolved. Between the trimmed V and J ends, which lost 5 bases and 4 bases, there was a span of 27 bases. The CDR3 contains 18 residues. CDR1 and CDR2 (germline): MNHNS, SASEGT. The CDR3: CASSPVPEVLLIHYEQYF. The DNA of the CDR3 is TGTGCCAGCAGTCCTGTCCCCGAAGTCCTACTCATCCATTACGAGCAGTACTTC.